This T cell receptor beta chain was recorded in a study of cytomegalovirus exposure and HLA in healthy donors. Germline trimming cut 7 bases from V and 4 bases from J; bases unmatched to any gene: 10. This CDR3 contains 14 residues. The V gene's germline CDR1 is MDHEN and CDR2 SYDVKM. Primers: 60 Vbeta forward and 13 Jbeta reverse. Assay used: immunoSEQ multiplex PCR; TCRdb lists only in-frame clones, some missing. This repertoire shows around 190,000 clones, 75% to 85% found once; its top ten account for approximately 2.2%. This receptor was taken from a woman between 45 and 60 years old in good health and CMV-seronegative. The chain couples TRBV28 to TRBJ2-7, with 7 bases identical to TRBD2. Sequencing was done on a sample of PBMCs. CDR3 sequence: CASTPTAGLYEQYF. CDR3 DNA sequence: TGTGCCAGCACCCCGACAGCGGGATTGTACGAGCAGTACTTC.